The TCR beta chain described here comes from a study of blood T cell repertoires in COVID-19. Sequenced by immunoSEQ multiplex PCR; TCRdb stores in-frame clones only, minus some. The data hold approximately 200,000 clones, with around nine tenths observed a single time. Germline assignment: CDR1 SGHTA and CDR2 FQGNSA. There are 14 residues in the CDR3. V shed 5 bases and J 3 bases; nucleotides not matched to a gene: 6. The gene calls are TRBV7-2 and TRBJ2-7; TRBD1 aligns across 8 bases. The receptor was derived from a man between 25 and 39 years old who had recovered from COVID-19. Sequencing was performed on PBMCs or T cells enriched from blood (not recorded which). The CDR3 DNA reads TGTGCCAGCAGCCCGGACAGGGCGGACTACGAGCAGTACTTC. It yields the protein CASSPDRADYEQYF.